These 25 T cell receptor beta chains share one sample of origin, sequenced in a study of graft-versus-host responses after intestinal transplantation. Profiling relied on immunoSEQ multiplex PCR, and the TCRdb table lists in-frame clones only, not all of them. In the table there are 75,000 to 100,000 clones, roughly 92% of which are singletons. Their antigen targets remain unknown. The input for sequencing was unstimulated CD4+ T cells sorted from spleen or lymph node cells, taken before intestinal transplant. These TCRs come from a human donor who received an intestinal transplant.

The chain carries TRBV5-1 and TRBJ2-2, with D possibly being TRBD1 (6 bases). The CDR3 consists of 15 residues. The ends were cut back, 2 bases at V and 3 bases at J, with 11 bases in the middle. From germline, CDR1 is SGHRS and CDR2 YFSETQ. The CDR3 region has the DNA TGCGCCAGCAGCTTTGGGGGCGCCGACACCGGGGAGCTGTTTTTT. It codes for CASSFGGADTGELFF. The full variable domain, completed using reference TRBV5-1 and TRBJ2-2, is KAGVTQTPRYLIKTRGQQVTLSCSPISGHRSVSWYQQTPGQGLQFLFEYFSETQRNKGNFPGRFSGRQFSNSRSEMNVSTLELGDSALYLCASSFGGADTGELFFGEGSRLTVL.

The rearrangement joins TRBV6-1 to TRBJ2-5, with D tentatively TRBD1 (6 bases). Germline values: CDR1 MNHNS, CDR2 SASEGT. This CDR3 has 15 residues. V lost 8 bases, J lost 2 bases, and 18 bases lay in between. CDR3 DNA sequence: TGTGCCAGCGCGCAGGGCCAGGGGCGTCAAGAGACCCAGTACTTC. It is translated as CASAQGQGRQETQYF.

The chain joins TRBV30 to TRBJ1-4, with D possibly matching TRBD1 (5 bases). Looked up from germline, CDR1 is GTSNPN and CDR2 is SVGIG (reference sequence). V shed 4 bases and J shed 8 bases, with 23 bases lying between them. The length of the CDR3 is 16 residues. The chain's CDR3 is CAWNPKSRGIREKLFF. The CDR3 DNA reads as TGTGCCTGGAACCCAAAAAGTCGGGGGATTCGGGAAAAACTGTTTTTT.

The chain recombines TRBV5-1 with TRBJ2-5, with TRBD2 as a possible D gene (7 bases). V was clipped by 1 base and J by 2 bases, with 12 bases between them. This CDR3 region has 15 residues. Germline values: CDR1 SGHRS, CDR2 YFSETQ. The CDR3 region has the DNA TGCGCCAGCAGCTTGTGGGGGGGCGGGCAAGAGACCCAGTACTTC. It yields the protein CASSLWGGGQETQYF.

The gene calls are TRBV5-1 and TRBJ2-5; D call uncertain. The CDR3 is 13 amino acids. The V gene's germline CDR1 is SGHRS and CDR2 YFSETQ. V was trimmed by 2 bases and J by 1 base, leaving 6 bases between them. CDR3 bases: TGCGCCAGCAGCTTAACAGCCCAAGAGACCCAGTACTTC. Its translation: CASSLTAQETQYF. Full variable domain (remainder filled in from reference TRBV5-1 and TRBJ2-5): KAGVTQTPRYLIKTRGQQVTLSCSPISGHRSVSWYQQTPGQGLQFLFEYFSETQRNKGNFPGRFSGRQFSNSRSEMNVSTLELGDSALYLCASSLTAQETQYFGPGTRLLVL.

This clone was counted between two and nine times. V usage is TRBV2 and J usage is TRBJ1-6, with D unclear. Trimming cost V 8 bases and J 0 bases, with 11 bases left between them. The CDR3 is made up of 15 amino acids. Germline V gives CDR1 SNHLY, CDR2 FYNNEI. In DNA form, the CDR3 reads TGTGCCAGCTCTGCTGGGCTCTCCTATAATTCACCCCTCCACTTT. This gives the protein CASSAGLSYNSPLHF.

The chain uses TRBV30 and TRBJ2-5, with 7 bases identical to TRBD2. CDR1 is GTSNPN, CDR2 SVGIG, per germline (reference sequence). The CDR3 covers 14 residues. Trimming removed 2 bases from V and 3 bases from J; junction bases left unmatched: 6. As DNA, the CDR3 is TGTGCCTGGAGTCTGCGGGAGTGGAAAGAGACCCAGTACTTC. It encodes CAWSLREWKETQYF.

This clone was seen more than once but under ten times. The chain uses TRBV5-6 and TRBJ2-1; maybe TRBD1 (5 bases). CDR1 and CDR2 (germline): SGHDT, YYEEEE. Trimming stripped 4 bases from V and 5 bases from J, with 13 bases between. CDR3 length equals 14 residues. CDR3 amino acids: CASSLPRQNNEQFF. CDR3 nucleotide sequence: TGTGCCAGCAGCCTTCCCCGACAGAACAATGAGCAGTTCTTC. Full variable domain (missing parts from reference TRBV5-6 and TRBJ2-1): DAGVTQSPTHLIKTRGQQVTLRCSPKSGHDTVSWYQQALGQGPQFIFQYYEEEERQRGNFPDRFSGHQFPNYSSELNVNALLLGDSALYLCASSLPRQNNEQFFGPGTRLTVL.

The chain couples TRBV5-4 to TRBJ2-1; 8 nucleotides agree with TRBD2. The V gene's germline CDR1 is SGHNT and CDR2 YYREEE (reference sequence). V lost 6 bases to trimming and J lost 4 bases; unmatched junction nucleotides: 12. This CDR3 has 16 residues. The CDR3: CASTLDLAGGYNEQFF. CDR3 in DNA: TGTGCCAGCACTCTCGATCTAGCGGGCGGATACAATGAGCAGTTCTTC.

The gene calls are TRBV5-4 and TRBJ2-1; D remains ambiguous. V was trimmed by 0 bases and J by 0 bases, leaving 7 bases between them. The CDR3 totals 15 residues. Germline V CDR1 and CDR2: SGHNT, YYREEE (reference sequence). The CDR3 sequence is CASSLDRSSYNEQFF. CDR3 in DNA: TGTGCCAGCAGCTTGGACCGGAGCTCCTACAATGAGCAGTTCTTC.

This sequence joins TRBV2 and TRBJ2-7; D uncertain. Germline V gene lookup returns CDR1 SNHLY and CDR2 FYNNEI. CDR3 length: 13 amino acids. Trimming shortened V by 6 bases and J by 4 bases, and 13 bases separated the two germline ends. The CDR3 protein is CASRIIRKYEQYF. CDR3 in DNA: TGTGCCAGCAGGATCATTAGAAAGTACGAGCAGTACTTC.

The CDR3 DNA is TGTGCCAGCAGTTACCATGGGACTAGCGGGAGGTTAGAGCAGTACTTC. Residues: CASSYHGTSGRLEQYF. The chain recombines TRBV6-6 with TRBJ2-7; TRBD2 matches 15 bases. With V trimmed by 2 bases and J by 7 bases, 6 bases remained unmatched. Germline CDR1 MNHNY, CDR2 SVGAGI (reference sequence). The CDR3 is made up of 16 amino acids.

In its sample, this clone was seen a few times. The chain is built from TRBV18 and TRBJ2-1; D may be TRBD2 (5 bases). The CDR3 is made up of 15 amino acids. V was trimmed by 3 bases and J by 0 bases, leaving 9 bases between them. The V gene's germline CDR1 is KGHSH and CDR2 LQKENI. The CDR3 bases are TGTGCCAGCTCACCGGACTCAAGCTCCTACAATGAGCAGTTCTTC. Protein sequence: CASSPDSSSYNEQFF.

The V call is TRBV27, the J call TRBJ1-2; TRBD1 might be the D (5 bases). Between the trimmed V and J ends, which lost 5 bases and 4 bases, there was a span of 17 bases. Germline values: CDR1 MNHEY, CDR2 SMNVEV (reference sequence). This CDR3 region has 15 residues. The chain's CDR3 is CASSPRSAGFYGYTF. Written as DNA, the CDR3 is TGTGCCAGCAGTCCTCGTTCTGCAGGGTTCTATGGCTACACCTTC.

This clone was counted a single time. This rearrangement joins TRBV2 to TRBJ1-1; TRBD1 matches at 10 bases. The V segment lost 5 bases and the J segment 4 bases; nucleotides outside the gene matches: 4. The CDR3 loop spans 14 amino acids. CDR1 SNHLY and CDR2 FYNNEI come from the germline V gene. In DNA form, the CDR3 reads TGTGCCAGCAGTTCCGGACAGGGGGTCACTGAAGCTTTCTTT. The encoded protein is CASSSGQGVTEAFF.

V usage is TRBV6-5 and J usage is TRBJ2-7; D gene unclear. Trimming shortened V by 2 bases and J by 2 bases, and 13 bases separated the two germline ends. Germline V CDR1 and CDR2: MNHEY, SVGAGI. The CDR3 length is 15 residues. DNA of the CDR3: TGTGCCAGCAGTTACCAGGCCGTGGCTCCCTACGAGCAGTACTTC. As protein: CASSYQAVAPYEQYF.

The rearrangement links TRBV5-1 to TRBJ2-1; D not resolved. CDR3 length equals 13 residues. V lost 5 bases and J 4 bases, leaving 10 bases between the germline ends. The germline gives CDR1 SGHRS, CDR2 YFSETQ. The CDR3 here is CASSEAVYNEQFF. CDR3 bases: TGCGCCAGCAGTGAGGCGGTATACAATGAGCAGTTCTTC.

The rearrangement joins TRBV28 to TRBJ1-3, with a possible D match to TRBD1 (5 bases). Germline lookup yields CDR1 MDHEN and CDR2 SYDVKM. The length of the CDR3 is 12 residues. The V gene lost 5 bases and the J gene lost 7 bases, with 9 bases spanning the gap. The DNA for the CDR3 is TGTGCCAGCAGTGAGGACACCAACACCATATATTTT. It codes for CASSEDTNTIYF.

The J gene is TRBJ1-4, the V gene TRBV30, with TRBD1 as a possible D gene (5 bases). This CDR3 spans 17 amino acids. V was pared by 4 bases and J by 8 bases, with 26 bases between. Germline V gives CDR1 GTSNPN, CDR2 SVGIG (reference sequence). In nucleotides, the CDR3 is TGTGCCTGGACCCCCCCCCTGGGCAGGGAAGGATGGGAAAAACTGTTTTTT. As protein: CAWTPPLGREGWEKLFF.

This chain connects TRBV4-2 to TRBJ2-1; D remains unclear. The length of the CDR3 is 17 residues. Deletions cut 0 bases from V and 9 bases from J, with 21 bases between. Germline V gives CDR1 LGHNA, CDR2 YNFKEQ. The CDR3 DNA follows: TGTGCCAGCAGCCAAGATTGGGCCATCCCGCCGAATCTTGAGCAGTTCTTC. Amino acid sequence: CASSQDWAIPPNLEQFF.

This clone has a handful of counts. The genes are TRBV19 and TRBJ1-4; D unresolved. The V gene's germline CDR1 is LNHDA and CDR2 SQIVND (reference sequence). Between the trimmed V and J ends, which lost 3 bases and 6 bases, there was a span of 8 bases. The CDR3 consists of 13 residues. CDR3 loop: CASSMNRDEKLFF. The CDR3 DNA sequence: TGTGCCAGTAGTATGAACAGAGATGAAAAACTGTTTTTT.

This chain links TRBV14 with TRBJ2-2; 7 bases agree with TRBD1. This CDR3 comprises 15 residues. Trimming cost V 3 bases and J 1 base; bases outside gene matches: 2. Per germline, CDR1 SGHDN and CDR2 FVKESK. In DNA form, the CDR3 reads TGTGCCAGCAGCCAGGGACAGAGGAACACCGGGGAGCTGTTTTTT. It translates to CASSQGQRNTGELFF.

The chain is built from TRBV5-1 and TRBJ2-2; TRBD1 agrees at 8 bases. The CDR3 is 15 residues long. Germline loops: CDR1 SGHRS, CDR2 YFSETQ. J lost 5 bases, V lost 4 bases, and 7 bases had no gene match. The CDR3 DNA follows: TGCGCCAGCAGCCGAGACAGGGGCCCAACCGGGGAGCTGTTTTTT. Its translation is CASSRDRGPTGELFF. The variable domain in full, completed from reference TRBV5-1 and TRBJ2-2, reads KAGVTQTPRYLIKTRGQQVTLSCSPISGHRSVSWYQQTPGQGLQFLFEYFSETQRNKGNFPGRFSGRQFSNSRSEMNVSTLELGDSALYLCASSRDRGPTGELFFGEGSRLTVL.

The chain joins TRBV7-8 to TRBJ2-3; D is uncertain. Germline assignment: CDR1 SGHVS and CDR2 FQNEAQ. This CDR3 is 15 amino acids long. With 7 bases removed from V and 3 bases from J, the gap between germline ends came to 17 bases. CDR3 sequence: CASTPPRARTDTQYF. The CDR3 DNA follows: TGTGCCAGCACACCCCCCCGCGCTCGAACAGATACGCAGTATTTT.

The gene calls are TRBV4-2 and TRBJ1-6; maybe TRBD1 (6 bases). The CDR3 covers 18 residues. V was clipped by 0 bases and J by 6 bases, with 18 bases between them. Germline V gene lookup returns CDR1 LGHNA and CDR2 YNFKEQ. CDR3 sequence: CASSQEVSGQKRNSPLHF. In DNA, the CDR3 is TGTGCCAGCAGCCAAGAAGTAAGCGGACAGAAGCGTAATTCACCCCTCCACTTT.